The 20 T cell receptor beta chains below come from one sample, sequenced in a study of patients and donors after allogeneic stem cell transplantation. TCRdb itself ran the RT-PCR reads through MiXCR, one entry per CDR3 protein. The repertoire holds 150,000 to 200,000 distinct CDR3 sequences, with around two fifths as singletons. What was sequenced was blood, either unsorted or a sorted T cell fraction (not recorded which). The receptors were sampled from a human donor who was either an allogeneic HSCT recipient or a stem cell or donor lymphocyte infusion donor (not recorded which). It is not recorded whose cells these are; they may come from a transplant donor.

The CDR3 bases are TGCGCCAGCAGCGCGGTCTTGCCGGGCTCCGACTATGGCTACACCTTC. It translates to CASSAVLPGSDYGYTF. The chain combines TRBV5-1 with TRBJ1-2, with D uncertain. V was cut by 4 bases and J by 3 bases, with 19 bases left in between. Germline CDR1 SGHRS, CDR2 YFSETQ. CDR3 size: 16 residues.

This clonotype turned up a few times. The CDR3 here is CSVEPPGLVYGYTF. DNA of the CDR3: TGCAGCGTTGAACCCCCCGGGCTGGTCTATGGCTACACCTTC. The chain links TRBV29-1 to TRBJ1-2, with D unclear. Trimming took off 2 bases at V and 4 bases at J, with 14 bases between the two ends. The CDR3 length is 14 residues. CDR1 SQVTM and CDR2 ANQGSEA come from the germline V gene.

This clonotype was seen only a few times. The genes are TRBV7-6 and TRBJ1-2; TRBD1 might be the D (5 bases). The CDR3 consists of 16 residues. With 5 bases removed from V and 4 bases from J, the gap between germline ends came to 20 bases. Germline CDR1 SGHVS, CDR2 FNYEAQ. The CDR3 loop is CASSPLPGQSIYGYTF. CDR3 in DNA: TGTGCCAGCAGCCCCCTCCCGGGGCAGAGCATCTATGGCTACACCTTC.

The CDR3 protein is CASSEYGPRDSPLHF. The CDR3 coding sequence is TGTGCCAGCAGTGAATATGGGCCCAGAGATTCACCCCTCCACTTT. The chain is built from TRBV25-1 and TRBJ1-6, with unresolved D. Trimming stripped 0 bases from V and 8 bases from J, with 11 bases between. Germline CDR1 reads MGHDK; CDR2 reads SYGVNS. CDR3 size: 15 residues. The complete variable domain, with remaining parts taken from reference TRBV25-1 and TRBJ1-6, reads EADIYQTPRYLVIGTGKKITLECSQTMGHDKMYWYQQDPGMELHLIHYSYGVNSTEKGDLSSESTVSRIRTEHFPLTLESARPSHTSQYLCASSEYGPRDSPLHFGNGTRLTVT.

The chain joins TRBV6-2 or TRBV6-3 to TRBJ2-7; 8 bases are a match to TRBD2. After removal of 5 bases from V and 3 bases from J, the junction contained 6 bases not matched to a gene. The CDR3 contains 14 residues. Germline V gives CDR1 MNHEY, CDR2 SVGEGT. CDR3 nucleotide sequence: TGTGCCAGCAGTCTGGGACTAGGGAGCTACGAGCAGTACTTC. This translates into CASSLGLGSYEQYF.

This clonotype was counted a few times. The chain's CDR3 is CASSETTSTDTQYF. For the CDR3, the DNA is TGTGCCAGCAGTGAAACAACTAGCACAGATACGCAGTATTTT. The V gene is TRBV2, the J gene TRBJ2-3; D remains ambiguous. The CDR3 contains 14 residues. Germline CDR1 is SNHLY and CDR2 is FYNNEI. V was shortened by 2 bases and J by 0 bases, with 6 bases between the two germline ends.

V gene TRBV29-1 combines with J gene TRBJ2-1; 8 positions agree with TRBD2. Germline values: CDR1 SQVTM, CDR2 ANQGSEA. The V gene end was trimmed by 0 bases and the J gene end by 0 bases; junction bases not matched to a gene: 4. The CDR3 sequence is 16 residues long. CDR3 protein: CSVEDWAGGSYNEQFF. DNA for the CDR3: TGCAGCGTTGAAGATTGGGCGGGAGGCTCCTACAATGAGCAGTTCTTC.

The V and J genes are TRBV12-3 or TRBV12-4 and TRBJ2-7; 13 bases line up with TRBD2. CDR3 length: 15 amino acids. V lost 6 bases, J lost 0 bases, and 2 bases stayed unmatched. CDR3 amino acids: CASRRTSGSSYEQYF. The CDR3 nucleotides read TGTGCCAGCAGGAGGACTAGCGGGAGCTCCTACGAGCAGTACTTC.

This clonotype was seen only a few times. The chain uses TRBV6-5 and TRBJ1-2; D may be TRBD1 (5 bases). The V gene lost 4 bases and the J gene lost 5 bases, with 11 bases spanning the gap. Germline V gene sequence: CDR1 MNHEY, CDR2 SVGAGI. The CDR3 contains 13 residues. CDR3 protein: CASSFGTAYGYTF. For the CDR3, the DNA is TGTGCCAGCAGTTTCGGGACGGCTTATGGCTACACCTTC.

This clonotype appeared a few times. This chain connects TRBV29-1 to TRBJ1-1; D is possibly TRBD1 (6 bases). V lost 6 bases to trimming and J lost 1 base, with 18 bases between them. Looked up from germline, CDR1 is SQVTM and CDR2 is ANQGSEA. The CDR3 is 15 amino acids. CDR3 sequence: CSVETPQGTNTEAFF. The CDR3 DNA reads as TGCAGCGTCGAAACTCCACAGGGTACGAACACTGAAGCTTTCTTT.

This clonotype occurred a few times. This CDR3 reads CASGAAINEKLFF. In nucleotides, the CDR3 is TGTGCCAGCGGGGCCGCCATTAATGAAAAACTGTTTTTT. The chain links TRBV27 to TRBJ1-4, with D tentatively TRBD1 (5 bases). CDR1 is MNHEY and CDR2 is SMNVEV in the germline V gene (reference sequence). The CDR3 runs to 13 residues. The V end lost 8 bases, the J end lost 4 bases, and 11 bases lay between the germline ends.

CDR3 residues: CSARDLAGSNYGYTF. The DNA of the CDR3 is TGCAGTGCTAGAGATCTGGCAGGGAGTAACTATGGCTACACCTTC. The V and J genes are TRBV20-1 and TRBJ1-2; TRBD1 is a possible D gene (5 bases). Per germline, CDR1 DFQATT and CDR2 SNEGSKA (reference sequence). Trimming pared 0 bases from V and 1 base from J, leaving 12 bases between. The CDR3 contains 15 residues.

This clonotype has a handful of counts. This chain joins TRBV27 and TRBJ1-5; perhaps TRBD1 as D (6 bases). Trimming took off 6 bases at V and 6 bases at J, with 12 bases between the two ends. Germline V gene sequence: CDR1 MNHEY, CDR2 SMNVEV (reference sequence). This CDR3 contains 13 residues. CDR3 DNA sequence: TGTGCCAGCAGCCTTACAGGGACTCAGCCCCAGCATTTT. It codes for CASSLTGTQPQHF.

The V call is TRBV4-3, the J call TRBJ1-4; D remains ambiguous. The ends were cut back, 4 bases at V and 0 bases at J, with 9 bases in the middle. In germline, CDR1 is LGHNA, CDR2 YSLEER. This CDR3 comprises 15 residues. This chain's CDR3 is CASSPLAATNEKLFF. CDR3 nucleotide sequence: TGCGCCAGCAGCCCCCTGGCTGCAACTAATGAAAAACTGTTTTTT.

This clonotype was seen a handful of times. The CDR3: CASSLGGPGVLTF. In DNA, the CDR3 is TGTGCCAGCAGTTTGGGGGGACCGGGAGTCCTGACTTTC. J is TRBJ2-6 and V is TRBV27, with TRBD2 as a possible D gene (6 bases). Between the trimmed V and J ends, which lost 3 bases and 13 bases, there was a span of 13 bases. Germline CDR1 and CDR2: MNHEY and SMNVEV (reference sequence). The length of the CDR3 is 13 residues.

This chain links TRBV7-3 with TRBJ2-3, with D unresolved. The V gene's germline CDR1 is SGHTA and CDR2 FQGTGA. The V and J ends lost 3 bases and 0 bases respectively, with 10 bases between them. The CDR3 is made up of 15 amino acids. The CDR3 region is CASSFDGTSTDTQYF. In DNA form, the CDR3 reads TGTGCCAGCAGCTTTGACGGAACTAGCACAGATACGCAGTATTTT.

This chain uses TRBV27 with TRBJ1-3; 8 bases fit TRBD1. V lost 5 bases to trimming and J lost 4 bases; unmatched junction nucleotides: 7. Germline-derived CDR1 and CDR2 are MNHEY and SMNVEV (reference sequence). The CDR3 runs 15 residues. CDR3 DNA: TGTGCCAGCAGTCTCGGACAGGGCTCGGGAAACACCATATATTTT. Its translation: CASSLGQGSGNTIYF.

The gene calls are TRBV7-8 and TRBJ2-1; D call uncertain. From germline, CDR1 is SGHVS and CDR2 FQNEAQ. V gave up 6 bases and J gave up 3 bases, with 12 bases separating them. The length of the CDR3 is 14 residues. CDR3 protein: CASSDGAVYNEQFF. In DNA form, the CDR3 reads TGTGCCAGCAGTGACGGTGCTGTCTACAATGAGCAGTTCTTC.

This chain links TRBV12-3 or TRBV12-4 with TRBJ1-5, with TRBD1 as a possible D gene (6 bases). This CDR3 is built from 14 residues. Deletions cut 6 bases from V and 2 bases from J, with 11 bases between. The CDR3 sequence is CASSPWTGNQPQHF. The CDR3 DNA reads TGTGCCAGCAGCCCCTGGACAGGCAATCAGCCCCAGCATTTT.

In its sample, this clonotype was seen once. The rearrangement uses TRBV6-4 and TRBJ2-2; D is ambiguous. The CDR3 contains 13 residues. Germline V CDR1 and CDR2: MRHNA, SNTAGT. Trimming removed 5 bases from V and 0 bases from J, with 4 bases in between. The CDR3 DNA is TGTGCCAGCAGTACAGCGAACACCGGGGAGCTGTTTTTT. Amino acids: CASSTANTGELFF.